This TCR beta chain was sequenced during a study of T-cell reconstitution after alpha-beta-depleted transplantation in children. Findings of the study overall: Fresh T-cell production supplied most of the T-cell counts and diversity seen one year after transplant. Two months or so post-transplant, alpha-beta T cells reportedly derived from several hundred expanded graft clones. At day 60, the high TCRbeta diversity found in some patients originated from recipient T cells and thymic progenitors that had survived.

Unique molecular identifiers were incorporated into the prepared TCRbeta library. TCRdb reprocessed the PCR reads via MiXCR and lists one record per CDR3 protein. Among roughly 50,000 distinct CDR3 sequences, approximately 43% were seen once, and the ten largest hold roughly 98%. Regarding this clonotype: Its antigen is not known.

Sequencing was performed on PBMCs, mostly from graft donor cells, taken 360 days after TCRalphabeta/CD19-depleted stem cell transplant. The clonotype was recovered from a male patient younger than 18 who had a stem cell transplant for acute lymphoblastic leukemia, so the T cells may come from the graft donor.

The CDR3 sequence is CASSLEKTGLGTDTQYF. For the CDR3, the DNA is TGCGCCAGCAGCTTGGAAAAAACGGGACTAGGGACAGATACGCAGTATTTT. This chain joins TRBV5-1 and TRBJ2-3, with 8 bases matching TRBD2. CDR1 is SGHRS, CDR2 YFSETQ, per germline. The CDR3 spans 17 residues. The J segment lost 3 bases and the V segment lost 0 bases, leaving 9 bases of the junction unmatched.